This T cell receptor beta chain derives from a study of blood T cell repertoires in COVID-19. Looking at the study overall: Researchers got acute and convalescent COVID-19 samples from the United States, Italy and Spain. T cells, B-cell-depleted T cells, or PBMCs supplied cDNA or gDNA.

In Seattle, patients joined the study during active infection and were tracked longitudinally. V dropped 5 bases and J dropped 5; count of bases not matched to a gene: 3. CDR1 SGHTA and CDR2 FQGNSA come from the germline V gene. This CDR3 contains 14 residues. Original processing notes: Counts of nucleated cells, estimated from reference gene primer amplification, were obtained. Produced via immunoSEQ multiplex PCR; TCRdb's table is partial and in-frame only. V and J calls and clone size are as listed in that table; D and trimming were resolved from the DNA. The data contain hundreds of thousands of clones, around 89% of them singletons.

What was sequenced was peripheral blood. The sequence was obtained from a woman younger than 45 with COVID-19, enrolled during active disease. The genes are TRBV7-2 and TRBJ2-3; 11 nucleotides align to TRBD1. This chain's CDR3 is CASSVGTGGDTQYF. The DNA for the CDR3 is TGTGCCAGCAGCGTCGGGACAGGGGGAGATACGCAGTATTTT.